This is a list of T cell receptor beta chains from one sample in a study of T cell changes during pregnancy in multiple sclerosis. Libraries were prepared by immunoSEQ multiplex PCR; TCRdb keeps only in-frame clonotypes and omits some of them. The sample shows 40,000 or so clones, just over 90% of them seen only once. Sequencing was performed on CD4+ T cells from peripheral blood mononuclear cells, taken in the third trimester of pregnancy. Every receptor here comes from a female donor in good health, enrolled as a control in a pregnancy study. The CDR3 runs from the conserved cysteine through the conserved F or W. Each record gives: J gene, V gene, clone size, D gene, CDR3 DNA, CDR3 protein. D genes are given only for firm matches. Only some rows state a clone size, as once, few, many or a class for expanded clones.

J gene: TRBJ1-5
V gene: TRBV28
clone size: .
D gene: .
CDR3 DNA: TGTGCCAGCAGTACAGGGATTCATGGCAATCAGCCCCAGCATTTT
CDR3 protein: CASSTGIHGNQPQHF

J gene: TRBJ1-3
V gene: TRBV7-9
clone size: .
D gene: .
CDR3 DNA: TGTGCCAGCAGCCCTAGCCTCAGCTCTGGAAACACCATATATTTT
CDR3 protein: CASSPSLSSGNTIYF

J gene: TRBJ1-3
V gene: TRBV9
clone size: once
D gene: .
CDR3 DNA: TGTGCCAGCAGTACGAAGGGGGGGGCTGGAAACACCATATATTTT
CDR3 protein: CASSTKGGAGNTIYF

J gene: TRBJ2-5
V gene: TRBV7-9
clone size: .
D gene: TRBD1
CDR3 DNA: TGTGCCAGCAGCTTTGGGACAGGGGTTCAAGAGACCCAGTACTTC
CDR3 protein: CASSFGTGVQETQYF

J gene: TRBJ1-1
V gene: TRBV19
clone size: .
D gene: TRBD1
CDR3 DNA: TGTGCCAGTAGTACCTCGGGACAGACTGAAGCTTTCTTT
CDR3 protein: CASSTSGQTEAFF

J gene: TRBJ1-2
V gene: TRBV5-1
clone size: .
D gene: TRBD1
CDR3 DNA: TGCGCCAGCAGCTCCTTGACAGGGGCGACGGATGGCTACACCTTC
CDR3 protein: CASSSLTGATDGYTF

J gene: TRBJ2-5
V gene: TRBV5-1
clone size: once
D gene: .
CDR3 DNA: TGCGCCAGCAGCTGGGACTTCCAAGAGACCCAGTACTTC
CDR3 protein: CASSWDFQETQYF

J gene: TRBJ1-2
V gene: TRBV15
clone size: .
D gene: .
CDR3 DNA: TGTGCCACCAGAGGGGGGGGCGACGAGTATGGCTACACCTTC
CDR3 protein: CATRGGGDEYGYTF

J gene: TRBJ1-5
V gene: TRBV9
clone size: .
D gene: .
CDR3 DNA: TGTGCCAGCAGCGTAGATGGCGGAAATCAGCCCCAGCATTTT
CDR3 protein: CASSVDGGNQPQHF

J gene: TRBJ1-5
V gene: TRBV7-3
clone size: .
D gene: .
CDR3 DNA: TGTGCCAGCAGCCGAACAGGAGTCGGGCAGCCCCAGCATTTT
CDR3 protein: CASSRTGVGQPQHF

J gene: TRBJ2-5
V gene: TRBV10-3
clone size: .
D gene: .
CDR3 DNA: TGTGCCATCAATAGGGGTAGCCAAGAGACCCAGTACTTC
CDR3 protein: CAINRGSQETQYF

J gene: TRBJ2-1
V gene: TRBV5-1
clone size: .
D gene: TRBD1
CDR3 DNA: TGCGCCAGCAGCTTGGCCGGGACAGGAGTCAATGAGCAGTTCTTC
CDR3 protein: CASSLAGTGVNEQFF

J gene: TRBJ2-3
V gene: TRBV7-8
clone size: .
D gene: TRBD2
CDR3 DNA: TGTGCCAGCAGCTTAGGGGAGCGGGGGGGCACAGATACGCAGTATTTT
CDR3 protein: CASSLGERGGTDTQYF

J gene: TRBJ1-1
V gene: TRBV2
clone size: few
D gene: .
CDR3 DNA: TGTGCCAGCAGTGTGGACGGGGACACTGAAGCTTTCTTT
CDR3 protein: CASSVDGDTEAFF

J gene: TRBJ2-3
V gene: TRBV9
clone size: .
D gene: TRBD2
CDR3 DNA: TGTGCCAGCAGCGTAGCCCATAGCGGGGGGGCAGATACGCAGTATTTT
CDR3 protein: CASSVAHSGGADTQYF

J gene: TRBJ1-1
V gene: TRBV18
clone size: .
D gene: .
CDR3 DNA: TGTGCCAGCTCACCCTTGGCTGGAGTGAACACTGAAGCTTTCTTT
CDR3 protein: CASSPLAGVNTEAFF

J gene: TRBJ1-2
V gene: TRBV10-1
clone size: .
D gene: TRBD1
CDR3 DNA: TGCGCCAGCAGTGAGTCGCGGACAGGGGGTGGCTACACCTTC
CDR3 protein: CASSESRTGGGYTF

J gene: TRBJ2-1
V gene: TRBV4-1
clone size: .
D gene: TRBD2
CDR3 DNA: TGCGCCAGCAGCCAAGAGGGACGCGGGGGATCCTACAATGAGCAGTTCTTC
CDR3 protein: CASSQEGRGGSYNEQFF

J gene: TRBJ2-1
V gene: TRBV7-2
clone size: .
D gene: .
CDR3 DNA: TGTGCCAGCATCCCCTTCCCTAGCGTAAGCTCCTACAATGAGCAGTTCTTC
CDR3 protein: CASIPFPSVSSYNEQFF

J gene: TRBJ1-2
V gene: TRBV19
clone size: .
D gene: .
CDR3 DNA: TGTGCCAGTACGGACAGTCTCTATGGCTACACCTTC
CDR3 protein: CASTDSLYGYTF

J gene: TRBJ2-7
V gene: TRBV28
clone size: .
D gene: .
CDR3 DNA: TGTGCCAGCAGTCCGGGCGCGGTAGGGGCCGAGCAGTACTTC
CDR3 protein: CASSPGAVGAEQYF

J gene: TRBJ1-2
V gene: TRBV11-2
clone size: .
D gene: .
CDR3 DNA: TGTGCCAGCAGACTAACAGGGTCGAACTATGGCTACACCTTC
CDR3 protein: CASRLTGSNYGYTF

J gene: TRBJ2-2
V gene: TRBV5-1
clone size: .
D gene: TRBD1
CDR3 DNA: TGCGCCAGCAGCTTACAGGGGGCGAACACCGGGGAGCTGTTTTTT
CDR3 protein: CASSLQGANTGELFF

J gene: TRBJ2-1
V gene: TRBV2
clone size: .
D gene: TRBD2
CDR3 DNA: TGTGCCAGCAGCGTACCGGGACTAGAAACCTACAATGAGCAGTTCTTC
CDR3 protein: CASSVPGLETYNEQFF

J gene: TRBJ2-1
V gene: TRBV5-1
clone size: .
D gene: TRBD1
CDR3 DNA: TGCGCCAGCAGCTTGGAGGGACAGAGATACAATGAGCAGTTCTTC
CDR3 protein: CASSLEGQRYNEQFF

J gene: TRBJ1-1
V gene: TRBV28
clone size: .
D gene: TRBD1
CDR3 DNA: TGTGCCAGCAGCGGGATGACAGGGAGGAACACTGAAGCTTTCTTT
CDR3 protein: CASSGMTGRNTEAFF

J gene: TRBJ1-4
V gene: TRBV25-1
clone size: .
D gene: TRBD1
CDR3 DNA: TGTGCCAGCAGTGGGGGACAGGGTCTAGGACTGTTTTTT
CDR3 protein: CASSGGQGLGLFF

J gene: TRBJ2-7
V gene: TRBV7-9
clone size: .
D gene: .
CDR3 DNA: TGTGCCAGCAGCACCGGGGCCTACGAGCAGTACTTC
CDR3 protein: CASSTGAYEQYF

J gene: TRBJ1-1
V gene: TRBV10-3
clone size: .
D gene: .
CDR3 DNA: TGTGCCACTCAAGCTTCGCCCGGGACTGAAGCTTTCTTT
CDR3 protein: CATQASPGTEAFF

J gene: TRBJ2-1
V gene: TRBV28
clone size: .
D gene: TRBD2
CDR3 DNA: TGTGCCAGCAGTCCTCAGGATGCCGGACTAGCGTCGCGAATCTCCTACAATGAGCAGTTCTTC
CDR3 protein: CASSPQDAGLASRISYNEQFF

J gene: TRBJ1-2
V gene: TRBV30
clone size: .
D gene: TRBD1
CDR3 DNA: TGTGCCTGGAGTGTAGCAGGGGGCTATGGCTACACCTTC
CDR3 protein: CAWSVAGGYGYTF

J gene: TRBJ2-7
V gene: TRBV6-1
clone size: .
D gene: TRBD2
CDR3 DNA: TGTGCCAGCATGCTAGCGGGATCCTACGAGCAGTACTTC
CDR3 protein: CASMLAGSYEQYF

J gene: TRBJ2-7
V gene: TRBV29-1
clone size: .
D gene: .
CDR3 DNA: TGCAGCGCCGGACAACACGAGCAGTACTTC
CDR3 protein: CSAGQHEQYF

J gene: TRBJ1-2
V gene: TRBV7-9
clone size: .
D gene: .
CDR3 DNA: TGTGCCAGCAGCCGCGGGGGAGGGATTAACTATGGCTACACCTTC
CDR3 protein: CASSRGGGINYGYTF

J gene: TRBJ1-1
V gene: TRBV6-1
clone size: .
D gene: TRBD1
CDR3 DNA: TGTGCCGGGAGGACAGGGGCCTGGAACACTGAAGCTTTCTTT
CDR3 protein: CAGRTGAWNTEAFF

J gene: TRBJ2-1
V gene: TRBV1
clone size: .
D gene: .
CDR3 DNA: TGCACCAGCAGCCACCGCGCCGCCCTAGCGGGGGGAGACAATGAGCAGTTCTTC
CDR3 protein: CTSSHRAALAGGDNEQFF

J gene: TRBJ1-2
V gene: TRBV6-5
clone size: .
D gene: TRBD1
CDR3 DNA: TGTGCCAGCAGTCATGGGACAGGGGCGGACTATGGCTACACCTTC
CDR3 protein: CASSHGTGADYGYTF

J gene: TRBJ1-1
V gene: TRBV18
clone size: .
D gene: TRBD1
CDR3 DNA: TGTGCCAGCTCACCACTGGGGACAGGGGGACACACTGAAGCTTTCTTT
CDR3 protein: CASSPLGTGGHTEAFF

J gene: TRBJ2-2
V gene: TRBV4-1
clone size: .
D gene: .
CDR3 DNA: TGCGCCAGCAGCCAAGTGTTGGTAGCGGCCAACACCGGGGAGCTGTTTTTT
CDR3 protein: CASSQVLVAANTGELFF

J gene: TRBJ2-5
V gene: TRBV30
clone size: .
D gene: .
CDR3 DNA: TGTGCCTGGGGACACGACAGACAAGAGACCCAGTACTTC
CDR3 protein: CAWGHDRQETQYF

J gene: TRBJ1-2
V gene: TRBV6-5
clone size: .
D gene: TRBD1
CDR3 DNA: TGTGCCAGCAGGCCACCGGGACAGGGGGCGGGTGGCTACACCTTC
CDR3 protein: CASRPPGQGAGGYTF

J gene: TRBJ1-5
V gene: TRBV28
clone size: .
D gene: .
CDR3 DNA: TGTGCCAGCAGCCCAGCAGGCGAAGGGGACAATCAGCCCCAGCATTTT
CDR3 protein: CASSPAGEGDNQPQHF

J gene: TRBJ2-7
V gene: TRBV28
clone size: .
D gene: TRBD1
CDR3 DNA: TGTGCCAGCTCAACACCCGGACAGGTCGGGCACGAGCAGTACTTC
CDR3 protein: CASSTPGQVGHEQYF

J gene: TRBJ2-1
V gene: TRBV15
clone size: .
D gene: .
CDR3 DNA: TGTGCCACCAGCAGAGATTTGGCTCCGAATGAGCAGTTCTTC
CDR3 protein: CATSRDLAPNEQFF

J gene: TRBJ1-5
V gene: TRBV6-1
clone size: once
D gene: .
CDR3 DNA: TGTGCCAGCAGTTGGGACATCCCAAATCAGCCCCAGCATTTT
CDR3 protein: CASSWDIPNQPQHF

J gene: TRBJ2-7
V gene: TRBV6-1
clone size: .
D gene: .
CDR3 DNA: TGTGCCAGCAGTGATCTGTCCCCCGGGACACACATGACCTACGAGCAGTACTTC
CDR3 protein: CASSDLSPGTHMTYEQYF

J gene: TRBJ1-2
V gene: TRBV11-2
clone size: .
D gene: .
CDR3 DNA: TGTGCCAGCAGCTTAGTCACGCCCGGGGTTGGCAATGGCTACACCTTC
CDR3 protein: CASSLVTPGVGNGYTF

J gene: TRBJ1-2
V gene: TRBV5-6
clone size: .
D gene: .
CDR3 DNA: TGTGCCAGCAGTCACGCGGGTAGGGATGGCTACACCTTC
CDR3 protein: CASSHAGRDGYTF

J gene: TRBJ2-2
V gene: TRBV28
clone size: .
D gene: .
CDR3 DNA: TGTGCCACCTTCCCGGGTGCCGGGGAGCTGTTTTTT
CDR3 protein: CATFPGAGELFF

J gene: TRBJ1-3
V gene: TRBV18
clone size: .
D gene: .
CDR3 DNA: TGTGCCAGCTCACGTTACTCTGGAAACACCATATATTTT
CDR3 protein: CASSRYSGNTIYF

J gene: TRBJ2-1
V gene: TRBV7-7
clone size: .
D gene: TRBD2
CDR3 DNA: TGTGCTAGCAGCTTGTTATCCCCCGGGACTAGCGGGAGCCCCAGCTCCTACAATGAGCAGTTCTTC
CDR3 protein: CASSLLSPGTSGSPSSYNEQFF

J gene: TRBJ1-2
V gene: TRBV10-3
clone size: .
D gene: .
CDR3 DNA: TGTGCCATCAGTGATGTCGCAGCGGGGGACTATGGCTACACCTTC
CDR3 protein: CAISDVAAGDYGYTF

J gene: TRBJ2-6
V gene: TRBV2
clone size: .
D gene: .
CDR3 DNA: TGTGCCAGCACGAGTCCTGGGGCCAACGTCCTGACTTTC
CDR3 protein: CASTSPGANVLTF

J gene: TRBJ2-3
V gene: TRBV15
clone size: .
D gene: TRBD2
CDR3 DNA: TGTGCCACCAGCAGAGTCTTGACGGCGGGGGGTAATACGCAGTATTTT
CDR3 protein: CATSRVLTAGGNTQYF

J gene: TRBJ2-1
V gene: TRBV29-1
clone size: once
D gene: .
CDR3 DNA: TGCAGCGTTGGGTTGACAGCCTACAATGAGCAGTTCTTC
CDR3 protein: CSVGLTAYNEQFF

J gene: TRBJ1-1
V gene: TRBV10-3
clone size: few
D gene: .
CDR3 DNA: TGTGCCATCAAGTCCCAACAGGGCGACACTGAAGCTTTCTTT
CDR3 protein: CAIKSQQGDTEAFF

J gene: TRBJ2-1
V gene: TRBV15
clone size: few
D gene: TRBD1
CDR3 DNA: TGTGCCACCAGCAGAGAGGGGACAGGGCACAATGAGCAGTTCTTC
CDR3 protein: CATSREGTGHNEQFF

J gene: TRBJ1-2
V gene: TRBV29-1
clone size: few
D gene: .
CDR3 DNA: TGCAGCGTAGTCGGGCGGACTTACTATGGCTACACCTTC
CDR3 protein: CSVVGRTYYGYTF

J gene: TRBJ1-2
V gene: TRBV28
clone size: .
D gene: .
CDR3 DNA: TGTGCCAGCAGTCCACAGACAGGCTACTATGGCTACACCTTC
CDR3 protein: CASSPQTGYYGYTF

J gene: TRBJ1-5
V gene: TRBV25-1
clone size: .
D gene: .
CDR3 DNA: TGTGCCAGCAGTGCCGCGGGTTCGAGCAATCAGCCCCAGCATTTT
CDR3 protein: CASSAAGSSNQPQHF